One and the same sample provided the 30 T cell receptor beta chains below, sequenced in a study of T cells after yellow fever vaccination. TCRdb reanalysed the 5' RACE reads using MiXCR and keeps one entry per CDR3 protein. The sample yields under 250,000 distinct CDR3 sequences, 6.9% seen once. The input for sequencing was CD4+ T cells sorted from PBMCs, taken 15 days after the yellow fever booster vaccination. Receptors were obtained from a man aged 30 to 39 who received the YFV17D yellow fever vaccine.

Worth noting for this clonotype: A much larger clone lies a single base off, so this may be a read error. The chain links TRBV7-2 to TRBJ2-5, with 8 bases lining up with TRBD2. Germline CDR1 and CDR2: SGHTA and FQGNSA. The CDR3 is made up of 14 amino acids. J was trimmed by 3 bases and V by 0 bases; bases with no gene match: 0. The CDR3 DNA follows: TGTACCAGCAGCTTAGCAGCGGGAGAAGAGACCCAGTACTTC. This encodes CTSSLAAGEETQYF.

This clonotype came up a few times. V and J are TRBV5-5 and TRBJ2-1; possibly TRBD1 for D (7 bases). V was cut by 2 bases and J by 9 bases, with 15 bases left in between. The CDR3 has 14 amino acids. CDR1 is SGHKS, CDR2 YYEKEE, per germline (reference sequence). DNA for the CDR3: TGTGCCAGCAGCTTAGGGTCCCAGGGGGGTGAGCAGTTCTTC. Residues: CASSLGSQGGEQFF.

This clonotype was counted only a few times. The gene calls are TRBV5-4 and TRBJ2-7, with 7 bases aligning to TRBD2. The CDR3 length is 15 residues. Losses at the gene ends were 3 bases for V and 6 bases for J; bases not matched to a gene: 12. The germline CDR1 and CDR2 sequences are SGHNT and YYREEE (reference sequence). CDR3 in amino acids: CASSSTGGPGGEQYF. CDR3 in DNA: TGTGCCAGCAGCTCCACGGGGGGTCCCGGTGGCGAGCAGTACTTC.

There are many counts of this clonotype. The rearrangement links TRBV24-1 to TRBJ2-1, with TRBD1 matching over 11 bases. This CDR3 has 15 amino acids. Germline trimming cut 3 bases from V and 4 bases from J; bases unmatched to any gene: 1. Germline values: CDR1 KGHDR, CDR2 SFDVKD. CDR3 sequence reads: CATSDGDRGYNEQFF. The CDR3 DNA is TGTGCCACCAGTGATGGGGACAGGGGGTACAATGAGCAGTTCTTC.

This clonotype was detected many times. This sequence joins TRBV6-1 and TRBJ2-7; 9 bases line up with TRBD1. Germline assignment: CDR1 MNHNS and CDR2 SASEGT. The CDR3 contains 15 residues. V trimming: 8 bases; J trimming: 4 bases; junction bases outside the gene matches: 12. The CDR3 protein is CASGGRDRAMYEQYF. DNA of the CDR3: TGTGCCAGCGGGGGGCGGGACAGGGCGATGTACGAGCAGTACTTC.

The gene calls are TRBV3-1 and TRBJ2-7; D possibly corresponds to TRBD2 (6 bases). CDR1 is LGHDT, CDR2 YNNKEL, per germline (reference sequence). The V end lost 1 base, the J end lost 0 bases, and 22 bases lay between the germline ends. This CDR3 has 19 residues. This CDR3 reads CASSQVPPILAGISYEQYF. Written as DNA, the CDR3 is TGTGCCAGCAGCCAAGTCCCACCGATACTCGCGGGAATCTCCTACGAGCAGTACTTC.

This clonotype was seen at least ten times. This rearrangement joins TRBV28 to TRBJ2-1; D possibly uses TRBD1 or TRBD2 (5 bases each). Germline values: CDR1 MDHEN, CDR2 SYDVKM. The CDR3 is 11 residues long. Trimming cost V 3 bases and J 12 bases, with 9 bases left between them. The CDR3 DNA sequence: TGTGCCAGCAGTTTGGGGCTAGCGCAGTTCTTC. Translation gives CASSLGLAQFF. The whole variable domain, filled in from reference TRBV28 and TRBJ2-1, reads DVKVTQSSRYLVKRTGEKVFLECVQDMDHENMFWYRQDPGLGLRLIYFSYDVKMKEKGDIPEGYSVSREKKERFSLILESASTNQTSMYLCASSLGLAQFFGPGTRLTVL.

This clonotype was counted at least ten times. The rearrangement uses TRBV7-2 and TRBJ2-7, with TRBD1 as a possible D gene (6 bases). This CDR3 region has 13 residues. The V end was cut by 1 base, the J end by 6 bases, with 10 bases between. Per germline, CDR1 SGHTA and CDR2 FQGNSA. The CDR3 sequence: CASSLVGQREQYF. DNA of the CDR3: TGTGCCAGCAGCTTAGTGGGACAACGCGAGCAGTACTTC.

The CDR3: CASSFVQERQETQYF. CDR3 DNA sequence: TGTGCCAGCAGCTTTGTCCAGGAGAGGCAAGAGACCCAGTACTTC. The chain uses TRBV5-4 and TRBJ2-5; D gene ambiguous. Germline assignment: CDR1 SGHNT and CDR2 YYREEE (reference sequence). The CDR3 extends over 15 amino acids. V was clipped by 2 bases and J by 2 bases, with 13 bases between them.

V and J are TRBV20-1 and TRBJ2-1, with 10 positions matching TRBD2. The V and J ends lost 5 bases and 0 bases, in that order; junction bases with no gene match: 13. The CDR3 runs 18 residues. From germline, CDR1 is DFQATT and CDR2 SNEGSKA (reference sequence). The CDR3 bases are TGCAGTGCTCCCCGGTCCGGGACTAGCGCTCGCTCCTACAATGAGCAGTTCTTC. Encoded protein: CSAPRSGTSARSYNEQFF.

The J gene is TRBJ2-2, the V gene TRBV6-5; weak D call: TRBD1 (6 bases). This CDR3 has 18 residues. The V end was cut by 4 bases, the J end by 2 bases, with 20 bases between. Germline CDR1 reads MNHEY; CDR2 reads SVGAGI. The CDR3 DNA is TGTGCCAGCAGTTTTTTTGCCCCCGGGACACTTAACACCGGGGAGCTGTTTTTT. As protein: CASSFFAPGTLNTGELFF.

The chain is built from TRBV7-2 and TRBJ2-7; D unresolved. Germline V CDR1 and CDR2: SGHTA, FQGNSA. The CDR3 contains 11 residues. Deletions cut 7 bases from V and 6 bases from J, with 10 bases between. This chain's CDR3 is CASTATGEQYF. The CDR3 bases are TGTGCCAGCACGGCTACGGGCGAGCAGTACTTC. Supplemented by reference TRBV7-2 and TRBJ2-7, the full variable domain reads GAGVSQSPSNKVTEKGKDVELRCDPISGHTALYWYRQSLGQGLEFLIYFQGNSAPDKSGLPSDRFSAERTGGSVSTLTIQRTQQEDSAVYLCASTATGEQYFGPGTRLTVT.

The sample holds a few counts of this clonotype. V and J are TRBV7-8 and TRBJ1-6; 9 bases fit TRBD1. The V gene end was trimmed by 2 bases and the J gene end by 9 bases; junction bases not matched to a gene: 5. This CDR3 spans 15 amino acids. Looked up from germline, CDR1 is SGHVS and CDR2 is FQNEAQ. CDR3 in amino acids: CASSLQGQGFSPLHF. As DNA, the CDR3 is TGTGCCAGCAGCTTACAGGGACAGGGATTTTCACCCCTCCACTTT.

This clonotype was detected ten times or more. This chain links TRBV28 with TRBJ2-7; either TRBD1 or TRBD2 may supply D (5 bases each). The germline V gene encodes CDR1 MDHEN and CDR2 SYDVKM. CDR3 length: 15 amino acids. V gave up 2 bases and J gave up 0 bases, with 11 bases separating them. The CDR3 DNA reads TGTGCCAGCAGTTTAGGGGACGGCAACTCCTACGAGCAGTACTTC. It encodes CASSLGDGNSYEQYF.

This clonotype occurred a few times. The rearrangement links TRBV20-1 to TRBJ2-7; 11 nucleotides align to TRBD2. The CDR3 runs to 15 residues. CDR1 is DFQATT, CDR2 SNEGSKA, per germline (reference sequence). V shed 7 bases and J 2 bases; nucleotides not matched to a gene: 10. The CDR3 protein is CSVTTRLAGTYEQYF. CDR3 in DNA: TGCAGTGTCACGACCCGACTAGCGGGAACCTACGAGCAGTACTTC.

J is TRBJ2-3 and V is TRBV7-3; possibly TRBD1 for D (6 bases). This CDR3 has 15 residues. The V gene's germline CDR1 is SGHTA and CDR2 FQGTGA. V lost 5 bases and J lost 2, with 14 bases in between. CDR3: CASSATGIDTDTQYF. The CDR3 DNA follows: TGTGCCAGCAGCGCCACAGGGATAGACACAGATACGCAGTATTTT. Complete variable domain (other parts from reference TRBV7-3 and TRBJ2-3): GAGVSQTPSNKVTEKGKYVELRCDPISGHTALYWYRQSLGQGPEFLIYFQGTGAADDSGLPNDRFFAVRPEGSVSTLKIQRTERGDSAVYLCASSATGIDTDTQYFGPGTRLTVL.

The table lists this clonotype with a few counts. DNA of the CDR3: TGCGCCAGCAGTCGGCAGCCCGGGGCGGACACTGAAGCTTTCTTT. Translated, it gives CASSRQPGADTEAFF. The rearrangement links TRBV5-1 to TRBJ1-1, with a weak D call TRBD1 (5 bases). Trimming took off 5 bases at V and 3 bases at J, with 17 bases between the two ends. This CDR3 spans 15 amino acids. Germline CDR1 SGHRS, CDR2 YFSETQ.

This chain joins TRBV29-1 and TRBJ2-2, with D possibly matching TRBD1 (6 bases). CDR1 and CDR2 (germline): SQVTM, ANQGSEA. This CDR3 has 20 amino acids. V was pared by 4 bases and J by 0 bases, with 27 bases between. CDR3 loop: CSVVARGGSFIYTNTGELFF. CDR3 in DNA: TGCAGCGTTGTAGCGAGAGGGGGATCATTCATTTACACGAACACCGGGGAGCTGTTTTTT.

This clonotype was picked up many times. V gene TRBV18 combines with J gene TRBJ2-1, with D uncertain. V was cut by 5 bases and J by 2 bases, with 10 bases left in between. The CDR3 covers 14 residues. Germline CDR1 is KGHSH and CDR2 is LQKENI. The CDR3: CASSTDSPYNEQFF. CDR3 nucleotides: TGTGCCAGCTCAACGGATTCGCCCTACAATGAGCAGTTCTTC.

There are many counts of this clonotype. The J gene is TRBJ2-1, the V gene TRBV6-5; D remains ambiguous. CDR1 MNHEY and CDR2 SVGAGI come from the germline V gene. The CDR3 sequence is 18 residues long. Trimming pared 2 bases from V and 0 bases from J, leaving 17 bases between. Here the CDR3 DNA reads TGTGCCAGCAGTTACGCCAGCAGCAAAACGAGCTCCTACAATGAGCAGTTCTTC. As protein: CASSYASSKTSSYNEQFF.

This clonotype appeared once. It is likely a read error, because the conserved phenylalanine at the end of the CDR3 is missing. The chain combines TRBV7-9 with TRBJ1-2; D perhaps matches TRBD1 (5 bases). CDR1 is SEHNR, CDR2 FQNEAQ, per germline (reference sequence). This CDR3 region has 13 residues. V shed 7 bases and J shed 9 bases, with 18 bases lying between them. CDR3 loop: CASNPNGGYSYTL. CDR3 DNA: TGTGCCAGCAACCCCAACGGGGGGTATAGCTACACCTTA.

The sample holds many counts of this clonotype. The chain has TRBV20-1 and TRBJ2-7, with a tentative D call TRBD2 (6 bases). This CDR3 is 12 amino acids long. Germline V CDR1 and CDR2: DFQATT, SNEGSKA (reference sequence). Trimming pared 1 base from V and 7 bases from J, leaving 11 bases between. CDR3 in DNA: TGCAGTGCTAGAGCGGGAGATCGGGAGCAGTACTTC. This codes for CSARAGDREQYF.

This clonotype was recorded a few times. This chain joins TRBV7-9 and TRBJ2-5; weak D call: TRBD1 (5 bases). The germline gives CDR1 SEHNR, CDR2 FQNEAQ (reference sequence). V lost 3 bases, J lost 0 bases, and 8 bases lay in between. The CDR3 totals 14 residues. The CDR3 region is CASSFQGYQETQYF. The CDR3 DNA reads TGTGCCAGCAGCTTTCAGGGCTACCAAGAGACCCAGTACTTC.

The chain links TRBV3-1 to TRBJ2-7; TRBD2 aligns across 13 bases. CDR1 and CDR2 (germline): LGHDT, YNNKEL (reference sequence). V shed 1 base and J 4 bases; nucleotides not matched to a gene: 1. CDR3 length: 15 amino acids. CDR3 loop: CASSQGGLAGYEQYF. CDR3 bases: TGTGCCAGCAGCCAAGGGGGACTAGCGGGGTACGAGCAGTACTTC.

The sample holds many counts of this clonotype. The chain joins TRBV5-1 to TRBJ2-5; 7 nucleotides line up with TRBD2. CDR1 is SGHRS, CDR2 YFSETQ, per germline. Trimming cost V 4 bases and J 2 bases; bases outside gene matches: 5. The CDR3 has 14 amino acids. The CDR3 protein is CASSISGPQETQYF. CDR3 sequence (DNA): TGCGCCAGCAGCATTAGCGGGCCACAAGAGACCCAGTACTTC.

In its sample, this clonotype was seen a few times. The chain links TRBV29-1 to TRBJ2-3, with TRBD1 as a possible D gene (6 bases). CDR3 length: 13 residues. Trimming cost V 6 bases and J 2 bases, with 12 bases left between them. Looked up from germline, CDR1 is SQVTM and CDR2 is ANQGSEA. The CDR3: CSVLGHTTDTQYF. CDR3 nucleotide sequence: TGCAGCGTCCTGGGACACACCACAGATACGCAGTATTTT.

This clonotype occurred a few times. The chain employs TRBV7-2 and TRBJ2-1; TRBD2 agrees at 7 bases. The V segment lost 1 base and the J segment 8 bases; nucleotides outside the gene matches: 5. Germline V gene sequence: CDR1 SGHTA, CDR2 FQGNSA. The CDR3 is 14 amino acids. The CDR3 region is CASSLVTGGYEQFF. In DNA, the CDR3 is TGTGCCAGCAGCTTAGTTACGGGAGGTTATGAGCAGTTCTTC.

With regard to this clonotype: A read error may account for a junction end that differs from germline. The V call is TRBV18, the J call TRBJ2-7; 9 nucleotides agree with TRBD1. The CDR3 is made up of 15 amino acids. Germline values: CDR1 KGHSH, CDR2 LQKENI. CDR3 loop: CAGSTFAVDRGEQYF. In nucleotides, the CDR3 is TGTGCCGGCTCAACGTTTGCGGTGGACAGGGGCGAGCAGTACTTC.

This clonotype has just one count. Being one base from a much bigger clone, this may be a read error. The V gene is TRBV2, the J gene TRBJ2-3; TRBD2 agrees at 7 bases. CDR3 length equals 16 residues. The germline gives CDR1 SNHLY, CDR2 FYNNEI. The CDR3 bases are TGTGCCAGCAGACTTCGAGCGGGAAGGCATTCGGATAAGCAGTATTTT. It codes for CASRLRAGRHSDKQYF.

In this sample, this clonotype turned up many times. This chain connects TRBV12-3 or TRBV12-4 to TRBJ2-1; D gene ambiguous. The length of the CDR3 is 14 residues. Trimming shortened V by 6 bases and J by 6 bases, and 15 bases separated the two germline ends. The CDR3 coding sequence is TGTGCCAGCAGCCACAAGAGAAATAGCAATGAGCAGTTCTTC. Translating it yields CASSHKRNSNEQFF.